Shown below are 17 T cell receptor beta chains from a single sample sequenced in a study of T-cell reconstitution after alpha-beta-depleted transplantation in children. The library targeted TCRbeta and was prepared with unique molecular identifiers. From the PCR reads, TCRdb called clonotypes with MiXCR, one entry per CDR3 protein. The profile shows hundreds of thousands of distinct CDR3 sequences, around 17% of them singletons. Sample: PBMCs from the stem cell graft donor, taken from the stem cell graft. Every receptor here comes from a human donor who donated a stem cell graft to a child with acute myeloid leukemia.

This clonotype was recorded at least ten times. The gene calls are TRBV20-1 and TRBJ2-3; 8 bases match TRBD1. Germline-derived CDR1 and CDR2 are DFQATT and SNEGSKA (reference sequence). The CDR3 is 13 residues long. The trim removed 2 bases at V and 6 bases at J, leaving 4 bases unmatched. CDR3 protein: CSARPGGQDTQYF. DNA of the CDR3: TGCAGTGCTAGACCAGGGGGCCAGGATACGCAGTATTTT.

The chain carries TRBV12-3 or TRBV12-4 and TRBJ1-1; the D is unclear. V was clipped by 10 bases and J by 2 bases, with 8 bases between them. The CDR3 runs to 11 residues. The CDR3 protein is CATSPNTEAFF. DNA for the CDR3: TGTGCCACCTCACCTAACACTGAAGCTTTCTTT.

The rearrangement uses TRBV12-3 or TRBV12-4 and TRBJ1-1, with 7 bases that match TRBD1. J lost 5 bases, V lost 6 bases, and 9 bases had no gene match. This CDR3 is built from 14 residues. CDR3 DNA: TGTGCCAGCAGCCAGGGGGGGGGCTGGACTGAAGCTTTCTTT. Amino acids: CASSQGGGWTEAFF.

This clonotype appeared a few times. This sequence joins TRBV13 and TRBJ2-3; 9 bases line up with TRBD2. The CDR3 has 15 residues. Per the germline V gene, CDR1 is PRHDT and CDR2 is FYEKMQ (reference sequence). Unmatched junction bases numbered 6, after V lost 3 bases and J lost 5 bases. CDR3 in amino acids: CASSFPSGAGDTQYF. The CDR3 DNA sequence: TGTGCCAGCAGCTTCCCTAGCGGGGCAGGAGATACGCAGTATTTT. Using reference TRBV13 and TRBJ2-3 for the parts outside the CDR3, the full variable domain is AAGVIQSPRHLIKEKRETATLKCYPIPRHDTVYWYQQGPGQDPQFLISFYEKMQSDKGSIPDRFSAQQFSDYHSELNMSSLELGDSALYFCASSFPSGAGDTQYFGPGTRLTVL.

The gene calls are TRBV20-1 and TRBJ2-2; a possible D gene is TRBD1 (6 bases). CDR1 and CDR2 from the germline V gene are DFQATT and SNEGSKA (reference sequence). CDR3 length: 14 amino acids. Trimming removed 7 bases at V and 4 bases at J, with 16 bases between. The CDR3 region is CSVTGQLSTGELFF. CDR3 nucleotide sequence: TGCAGTGTCACCGGACAGTTGAGCACCGGGGAGCTGTTTTTT.

The chain uses TRBV12-3 or TRBV12-4 and TRBJ2-2, with D possibly being TRBD2 (6 bases). The CDR3 is 12 residues long. V gave up 11 bases and J gave up 5 bases, with 12 bases separating them. The CDR3 loop reads CAQSRGTGELFF. CDR3 bases: TGTGCCCAGAGCCGGGGGACCGGGGAGCTGTTTTTT.

This clonotype has a count of ten or more. The chain uses TRBV20-1 and TRBJ1-4; D uncertain. V lost 0 bases and J 10 bases, leaving 15 bases between the germline ends. CDR1 is DFQATT, CDR2 SNEGSKA, per germline (reference sequence). The CDR3 contains 14 residues. The CDR3 here is CSARDNPGDGKLFF. The DNA of the CDR3 is TGCAGTGCTAGAGATAACCCCGGGGATGGAAAACTGTTTTTT.

This clonotype has a count of ten or more. The rearrangement uses TRBV7-2 and TRBJ1-1; 8 bases align to TRBD1. Germline CDR1 SGHTA, CDR2 FQGNSA. Trimming removed 0 bases from V and 10 bases from J; junction bases left unmatched: 10. This CDR3 comprises 15 residues. The CDR3 sequence: CASSLAPRTGWVAFF. Written as DNA, the CDR3 is TGTGCCAGCAGCTTAGCACCGAGGACAGGGTGGGTAGCTTTCTTT.

This chain joins TRBV24-1 and TRBJ2-2; D possibly corresponds to TRBD2 (6 bases). Per germline, CDR1 KGHDR and CDR2 SFDVKD. The length of the CDR3 is 17 residues. V shed 3 bases and J shed 3 bases, with 16 bases lying between them. As DNA, the CDR3 is TGTGCCACCAGTGATCCGGGGAGGATCGGGGACACCGGGGAGCTGTTTTTT. Its translation: CATSDPGRIGDTGELFF.

This clonotype was observed at least ten times. The genes are TRBV20-1 and TRBJ2-7; tentative D call: TRBD1 (6 bases). The CDR3 extends over 15 amino acids. The germline V and J ends were trimmed by 0 bases and 3 bases, with 15 bases remaining between them. The V gene's germline CDR1 is DFQATT and CDR2 SNEGSKA (reference sequence). The CDR3: CSARDIGQSIYEQYV. The DNA of the CDR3 is TGCAGTGCTAGAGATATCGGACAGTCGATCTACGAGCAGTACGTC.

This clonotype was picked up a small number of times. This rearrangement joins TRBV12-3 or TRBV12-4 to TRBJ2-1; D is possibly TRBD2 (7 bases). CDR3 length equals 16 residues. V was shortened by 3 bases and J by 8 bases, with 20 bases between the two germline ends. In nucleotides, the CDR3 is TGTGCCAGCAGTTTGGGCGGGGGCCCTTTAAGCTATGAGCAGTTCTTC. Translated: CASSLGGGPLSYEQFF.

A few counts support this clonotype. This chain joins TRBV7-2 and TRBJ1-2; 9 bases fit TRBD1. In germline, CDR1 is SGHTA, CDR2 FQGNSA. V lost 2 bases and J lost 7; bases outside the gene matches: 5. This CDR3 is built from 14 residues. The CDR3 is CASSLKQGAGGYTF. In nucleotides, the CDR3 is TGTGCCAGCAGCTTAAAACAGGGGGCAGGTGGCTACACCTTC.

The table lists this clonotype with many counts. The gene calls are TRBV27 and TRBJ2-7; D unresolved. Per germline, CDR1 MNHEY and CDR2 SMNVEV (reference sequence). CDR3 length: 14 residues. V lost 5 bases to trimming and J lost 2 bases, with 13 bases between them. CDR3 sequence: CASSPAFGPYEQYV. CDR3 DNA sequence: TGTGCCAGCAGTCCCGCTTTCGGACCCTACGAGCAGTACGTC.

The chain recombines TRBV25-1 with TRBJ2-5; 8 positions agree with TRBD1. Per germline, CDR1 MGHDK and CDR2 SYGVNS. This CDR3 region has 15 residues. The V gene end was trimmed by 2 bases and the J gene end by 5 bases; junction bases not matched to a gene: 7. This CDR3 is CASSEGTGKGETQYF. The CDR3 DNA reads as TGTGCCAGCAGTGAAGGGACAGGAAAGGGGGAGACCCAGTACTTC.

This clonotype was counted many times. The CDR3 spells CSVEGDTLYNEQFF. In DNA form, the CDR3 reads TGCAGCGTCGAGGGGGACACCCTCTACAATGAGCAGTTCTTC. V gene TRBV29-1 combines with J gene TRBJ2-1; possibly TRBD1 for D (6 bases). Trimming removed 6 bases at V and 3 bases at J, with 15 bases between. In germline, CDR1 is SQVTM, CDR2 ANQGSEA. The length of the CDR3 is 14 residues.

This chain joins TRBV2 and TRBJ1-5, with D possibly matching TRBD1 (5 bases). Trimming stripped 2 bases from V and 7 bases from J, with 12 bases between. The germline CDR1 and CDR2 sequences are SNHLY and FYNNEI. This CDR3 contains 14 residues. The DNA of the CDR3 is TGTGCCAGCAGTGAAACAGGTTTCATCCAGCCCCAGCATTTT. Translated, it gives CASSETGFIQPQHF.

Worth noting for this clonotype: A much larger clone sits a single nucleotide away, making a read error possible. The rearrangement joins TRBV20-1 to TRBJ2-7, with D hard to call. The CDR3 length is 14 residues. Germline values: CDR1 DFQATT, CDR2 SNEGSKA (reference sequence). V lost 1 base, J lost 6 bases, and 16 bases lay in between. The CDR3 coding sequence is TGCAGTGCTAGAGCCTGGACCAACACCTCCGAGCAGTACTTC. Translation gives CSARAWTNTSEQYF.